Listed here are 3 T cell receptor beta chains from one sample, sequenced in a study of metastatic and nonmetastatic thyroid tumors (dated by TCRdb to the early 2020s). The library was obtained by PCR. Data came from an Illumina HiSeq 4000. The raw public reads went through TCRdb reprocessing: fastp at Q25, MiXCR clone calling, in-frame beta chains kept. In this sample the table shows about 48,000 clones, approximately 24% of which occur a single time. In total, the top ten clones hold roughly 3.8% of the sample. No patient had received any treatment before thyroid surgery. The sequenced sample consisted of blood. These receptors were obtained from a male donor with papillary thyroid cancer or a benign thyroid nodule (not recorded which). Some clones in this sample may be carry-over from other donors' samples.

This clone was counted ten times or more. The genes are TRBV4-1 and TRBJ2-2, with D unresolved. The CDR3 is made up of 14 amino acids. Germline V gene data show CDR1 as MGHRA and CDR2 as YSYEKL. Deletions cut 4 bases from V and 7 bases from J, with 13 bases between. The CDR3: CASSPNRVVGELFF. In DNA form, the CDR3 reads TGCGCCAGCAGCCCAAATCGGGTTGTCGGGGAGCTGTTTTTT.

The chain carries TRBV6-5 and TRBJ1-3; 7 bases line up with TRBD1. V was clipped by 4 bases and J by 1 base; unmatched bases: 4. The CDR3 has 15 amino acids. Germline V gene lookup returns CDR1 MNHEY and CDR2 SVGAGI. For the CDR3, the DNA is TGTGCCAGCAGTTTAGCAGGGGGGTCTGGAAACACCATATATTTT. Residues: CASSLAGGSGNTIYF.

A few counts support this clone. An end of the junction differs from the germline gene, which may be a read error. The chain uses TRBV6-1 and TRBJ2-6; 9 bases are shared with TRBD1. Germline lookup yields CDR1 MNHNS and CDR2 SASEGT. This CDR3 is 17 amino acids long. The CDR3 loop reads CASRRGQGFSGANVLTF. As DNA, the CDR3 is TGTGCCAGCAGAAGGGGACAGGGATTCTCTGGGGCCAACGTCCTTACTTTC.